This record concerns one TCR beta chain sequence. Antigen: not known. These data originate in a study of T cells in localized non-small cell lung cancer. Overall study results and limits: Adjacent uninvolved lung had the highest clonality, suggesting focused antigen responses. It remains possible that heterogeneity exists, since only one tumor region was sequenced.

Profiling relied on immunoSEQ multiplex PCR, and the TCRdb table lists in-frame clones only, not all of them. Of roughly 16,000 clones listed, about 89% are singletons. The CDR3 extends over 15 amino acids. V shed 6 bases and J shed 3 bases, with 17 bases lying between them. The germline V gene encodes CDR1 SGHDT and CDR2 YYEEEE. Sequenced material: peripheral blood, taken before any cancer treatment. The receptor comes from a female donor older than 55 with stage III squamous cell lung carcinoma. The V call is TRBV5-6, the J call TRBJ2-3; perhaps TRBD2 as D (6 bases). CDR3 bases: TGTGCCAGCAAGGTGGCTAGCGCGGGGACAGATACGCAGTATTTT. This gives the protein CASKVASAGTDTQYF.